This T cell receptor (beta chain) was profiled in a study of T cell changes during pregnancy in multiple sclerosis (dated 2019 in TCRdb). Regarding the complete study: In women with multiple sclerosis, the researchers looked at how the T cell repertoire shifted as pregnancy progressed.

The library was generated by the immunoSEQ multiplex PCR assay. In TCRdb, the immuneACCESS table is reduced to in-frame sequences with V and J assigned. These tables do not hold every clone; where another copy was compared, an unresolved V gene accounts for under half, and the others remain unexplained. This sample gives roughly 46,000 clones in total; around 93% of them show up just once. The ten biggest clones cover around 4.2% of the sample. With respect to this clone: Its antigen remains undetermined. No base quality information exists; no much larger clone differs at one position.

This receptor was identified in a female donor with multiple sclerosis, enrolled in a pregnancy study. The source material was CD8+ T cells from peripheral blood mononuclear cells, sampled in the first trimester of pregnancy.

The CDR3 is CASSEGQGSREKLFF. The DNA sequence is TGTGCCAGCAGTGAAGGACAGGGTTCCAGAGAAAAACTGTTTTTT. The rearranged segments are TRBV6-1 and TRBJ1-4, with 7 middle bases fitting TRBD1. The germline V end is reduced by 1 base and the J end by 8 bases; junction bases left unmatched: 7. From a lookup of the germline V gene, CDR1 and CDR2 are MNHNS and SASEGT. Taken from cysteine to phenylalanine, the CDR3 has 15 residues. Only CDR3 DNA remains: 45 bases, in frame from the first base.